The 5 T cell receptor beta chains given below trace back to one sample, sequenced in a study of T cells in Graves' hyperthyroidism and ophthalmopathy. RNA transcripts yielded amplified TCR beta CDR3 regions. First-round RT-PCR of the TCR CDR3 relied on the HTBI primer set. TCRdb re-derived calls from the multiplex PCR reads in MiXCR, one entry per CDR3 protein. The sample includes approximately 870,000 distinct CDR3 sequences, 35% to 45% of them seen just once. The specimen sequenced was blood. The origin of the receptors is a man younger than 30 with Graves' hyperthyroidism.

This clonotype was seen at least ten times. The rearrangement links TRBV20-1 to TRBJ1-2; 9 bases agree with TRBD1. This CDR3 contains 13 residues. Germline V gene lookup returns CDR1 DFQATT and CDR2 SNEGSKA (reference sequence). V lost 5 bases, J lost 4 bases, and 5 bases stayed unmatched. The CDR3 region has the DNA TGCAGTGCTTATACAGGGGGCGGCTATGGCTACACCTTC. This gives the protein CSAYTGGGYGYTF.

This clonotype was seen only a few times. The rearrangement uses TRBV7-9 and TRBJ1-2, with D possibly TRBD1 on 6 matching bases. Per the germline V gene, CDR1 is SEHNR and CDR2 is FQNEAQ (reference sequence). The CDR3 contains 14 residues. V lost 2 bases and J 3 bases, leaving 10 bases between the germline ends. The CDR3 DNA is TGTGCCAGCAGCTTAACAGGGAGGGACTATGGCTACACCTTC. Translating it yields CASSLTGRDYGYTF.

V usage is TRBV9 and J usage is TRBJ2-2; a weak D match, TRBD2 (5 bases). CDR3 size: 15 residues. Trimming removed 3 bases from V and 7 bases from J, with 16 bases in between. CDR1 and CDR2 (germline): SGDLS, YYNGEE. This CDR3 reads CASSEYIGAGGELFF. In nucleotides, the CDR3 is TGTGCCAGCAGCGAGTACATAGGCGCGGGCGGGGAGCTGTTTTTT.

At least ten counts were recorded for this clonotype. The chain is built from TRBV7-8 and TRBJ2-7, with TRBD2 matching 10 bases. CDR3 length: 15 residues. Germline V gene sequence: CDR1 SGHVS, CDR2 FQNEAQ. J gave up 4 bases and V 0 bases, and 3 bases lay outside the gene matches. The CDR3 DNA reads as TGTGCCAGCAGCTTAGCGAGGACTAGCGGTTACGAGCAGTACTTC. This codes for CASSLARTSGYEQYF.

This chain links TRBV20-1 with TRBJ1-4; D uncertain. CDR1 is DFQATT, CDR2 SNEGSKA, per germline (reference sequence). This CDR3 has 12 residues. V lost 3 bases and J 8 bases, leaving 10 bases between the germline ends. CDR3 nucleotides: TGCAGTGCTAGGGCGGACGGAGAAAAACTGTTTTTT. The encoded protein is CSARADGEKLFF.